This entry describes one T cell receptor (beta chain). What it binds is unknown. This record comes from a study of cytomegalovirus exposure and HLA in healthy donors. Overall study context: Unique TCRs numbering about 87 million, obtained from HLA-typed donors, made up an early data release.

CDR1 is SGHTA and CDR2 is FQGNSA in the germline V gene. This CDR3 has 15 amino acids. V was clipped by 4 bases and J by 4 bases; unmatched bases: 4. General study points: In vitro assays verified that a few CMV-associated chains recognized CMV antigens specifically.

13 Jbeta primers and 60 Vbeta primers were used for the PCR. The repertoire was sequenced with immunoSEQ multiplex PCR; TCRdb's copy has only in-frame clones and lacks some. This table has tens of thousands of clones, roughly 75% appearing once. Sequencing was performed on PBMCs. The TCR comes from a man in his forties or fifties in good health and CMV-seronegative. V gene TRBV7-2 combines with J gene TRBJ1-5, with 10 nucleotides matching TRBD1. CDR3 amino acids: CASSYKGQGNQPQHF. The CDR3 DNA reads as TGTGCCAGCAGCTATAAGGGACAGGGGAATCAGCCCCAGCATTTT.